This TCR beta chain was observed in a study of T cells in Graves' hyperthyroidism and ophthalmopathy. RNA transcripts served as the template for amplifying TCR beta CDR3 regions. Carried out on the TCR CDR3, a first-round RT-PCR used the HTBI primer set. MiXCR was run by TCRdb on the multiplex PCR reads, yielding one entry per CDR3 protein. The sample has around 350,000 distinct CDR3 sequences, 13% seen once. CDR1 is MDHEN, CDR2 SYDVKM, per germline. The junction had 9 bases not matched to a gene; V was cut back by 7 bases and J by 2 bases. The CDR3 covers 15 residues. Every diagnosis used clinical symptoms, serum thyroxine and TRAb, thyroid ultrasound and orbital computed tomography.

The clonotype originates from a woman aged 18-29 years with Graves' hyperthyroidism. Sequencing input: blood. The V and J genes are TRBV28 and TRBJ2-3; 7 nucleotides agree with TRBD2. CDR3 DNA sequence: TGTGCCAGCATCTCGGGGCGGGGGAACACAGATACGCAGTATTTT. Its protein is CASISGRGNTDTQYF.